The next 28 T cell receptor beta chains were all read from a single sample in a study of blood T cells in healthy people across ages. A second PCR of about 7 to 12 cycles used a sample-barcoded 5' primer and a J-beta primer mix. TCRdb reprocessed the 5' RACE reads with MiXCR, giving one entry per CDR3 protein. This table has 600,000 to 800,000 distinct CDR3 sequences, 20% to 25% appearing once. Sequencing input: blood. Receptors were obtained from a man between 65 and 85 years old in good health.

This clonotype has just a few counts. This chain joins TRBV6-6 and TRBJ2-4; 9 bases align to TRBD2. V lost 4 bases and J lost 0; bases outside the gene matches: 7. The CDR3 is 17 amino acids. From germline, CDR1 is MNHNY and CDR2 SVGAGI (reference sequence). CDR3 bases: TGTGCCAGCAGTTCGACTAGCGGATCGCTAGCCAAAAACATTCAGTACTTC. This codes for CASSSTSGSLAKNIQYF.

This clonotype was counted only a few times. The chain links TRBV9 to TRBJ2-5; D unclear. Trimming removed 7 bases from V and 3 bases from J, with 16 bases in between. This CDR3 contains 14 residues. CDR1 and CDR2 from the germline V gene are SGDLS and YYNGEE. The CDR3 region is CASAPSPHEETQYF. In DNA form, the CDR3 reads TGTGCCAGCGCCCCGAGCCCACACGAAGAGACCCAGTACTTC.

The table lists this clonotype with a few counts. This rearrangement joins TRBV30 to TRBJ2-1; the D gene could be TRBD1 or TRBD2 (5 bases each). V gave up 4 bases and J gave up 15 bases, with 19 bases separating them. Germline lookup yields CDR1 GTSNPN and CDR2 SVGIG (reference sequence). The CDR3 loop spans 12 amino acids. The CDR3, as DNA: TGTGCCTGGACCAAAGGGGACCCGGTACGGTTCTTC. This sequence encodes CAWTKGDPVRFF.

V gene TRBV4-1 combines with J gene TRBJ2-1; 7 bases map to TRBD2. CDR3 length: 15 residues. Germline CDR1 reads MGHRA; CDR2 reads YSYEKL. J was trimmed by 2 bases and V by 4 bases; bases with no gene match: 5. CDR3 in DNA: TGCGCCAGCAGCCTAACTAGCGTTACCTACAATGAGCAGTTCTTC. This gives the protein CASSLTSVTYNEQFF.

The rearrangement uses TRBV11-2 and TRBJ2-7; the match to TRBD2 covers 11 bases. V was pared by 0 bases and J by 5 bases, with 9 bases of the junction left unmatched. The CDR3 has 17 amino acids. Germline V gene sequence: CDR1 SGHAT, CDR2 FQNNGV. CDR3 region: CASSLDRASGRRNEQYF. The DNA of the CDR3 is TGTGCCAGCAGCTTAGATAGGGCTAGCGGGAGGAGAAACGAGCAGTACTTC. Supplemented by reference TRBV11-2 and TRBJ2-7, the full variable domain reads EAGVAQSPRYKIIEKRQSVAFWCNPISGHATLYWYQQILGQGPKLLIQFQNNGVVDDSQLPKDRFSAERLKGVDSTLKIQPAKLEDSAVYLCASSLDRASGRRNEQYFGPGTRLTVT.

This clonotype was seen a single time. This chain connects TRBV4-3 to TRBJ1-4; D not certain. CDR1 and CDR2 (germline): LGHNA, YSLEER. The CDR3 spans 17 residues. V was shortened by 0 bases and J by 7 bases, with 18 bases between the two germline ends. CDR3 nucleotides: TGCGCCAGCAGCCAAGACTACCCTGTCAGAGAGGGTGAAAAACTGTTTTTT. Translated: CASSQDYPVREGEKLFF.

V usage is TRBV7-3 and J usage is TRBJ2-3, with D hard to call. Germline V gene data show CDR1 as SGHTA and CDR2 as FQGTGA. Trimming shortened V by 3 bases and J by 5 bases, and 9 bases separated the two germline ends. The CDR3 sequence is 13 residues long. The CDR3: CASSLSFGDTQYF. The CDR3 coding sequence is TGTGCCAGCAGCTTGTCGTTTGGAGATACGCAGTATTTT.

J is TRBJ2-1 and V is TRBV20-1, with TRBD2 matching over 8 bases. V trimming: 5 bases; J trimming: 9 bases; junction bases outside the gene matches: 12. The CDR3 runs 14 residues. The germline CDR1 and CDR2 sequences are DFQATT and SNEGSKA (reference sequence). CDR3 residues: CSAETGTRSLEQFF. CDR3 in DNA: TGCAGTGCTGAGACCGGGACTAGGTCTCTTGAGCAGTTCTTC.

This clonotype has just a few counts. The genes are TRBV20-1 and TRBJ2-5; D ambiguous. Germline assignment: CDR1 DFQATT and CDR2 SNEGSKA (reference sequence). V lost 4 bases to trimming and J lost 5 bases, with 14 bases between them. The CDR3 runs to 13 residues. The CDR3 loop is CSAIFGVGETQYF. The DNA of the CDR3 is TGCAGTGCTATTTTTGGGGTCGGCGAGACCCAGTACTTC.

The gene calls are TRBV6-2 or TRBV6-3 and TRBJ2-3, with D perhaps TRBD1 (6 bases). Looked up from germline, CDR1 is MNHEY and CDR2 is SVGEGT. The CDR3 contains 15 residues. V lost 7 bases, J lost 4 bases, and 18 bases lay in between. DNA of the CDR3: TGTGCCAGCACCTTTACAGGGAATGTCCCAGATACGCAGTATTTT. Amino acid sequence: CASTFTGNVPDTQYF.

V and J are TRBV12-5 and TRBJ2-5; 8 bases map to TRBD2. There are 14 residues in the CDR3. Trimming took 2 bases from V and 4 from J; bases not matched to a gene: 3. Germline values: CDR1 LGHNT, CDR2 FRNRAP. CDR3 sequence: CASGLREGPETQYF. DNA of the CDR3: TGTGCTAGTGGTTTGCGGGAGGGCCCAGAGACCCAGTACTTC.

This chain links TRBV7-2 with TRBJ1-4; weak D call: TRBD1 (6 bases). The CDR3 is 15 residues long. Trimming stripped 2 bases from V and 8 bases from J, with 15 bases between. In germline, CDR1 is SGHTA, CDR2 FQGNSA. Written as DNA, the CDR3 is TGTGCCAGCAGCTTATGGGCTGCCCAGGGGGAAAAACTGTTTTTT. It specifies CASSLWAAQGEKLFF.

This chain connects TRBV10-3 to TRBJ2-7; D is undetermined. Germline loops: CDR1 ENHRY, CDR2 SYGVKD. This CDR3 comprises 12 residues. Trimming took off 4 bases at V and 2 bases at J, with 6 bases between the two ends. CDR3 nucleotide sequence: TGTGCCATCAGTGCCAGCACCTACGAGCAGTACTTC. Translated: CAISASTYEQYF.

Turning to this clonotype: A much larger clone sits a single nucleotide away, making a read error possible. The chain carries TRBV20-1 and TRBJ2-7, with unresolved D. V lost 1 base, J lost 5 bases, and 12 bases lay in between. Germline V gene lookup returns CDR1 DFQATT and CDR2 SNEGSKA (reference sequence). This CDR3 has 13 amino acids. CDR3 loop: CSARGALRDEQYF. CDR3 sequence (DNA): TGCAGTGCTAGAGGAGCGTTACGGGACGAGCAGTACTTC.

Comment on this clonotype: Germline is not matched at one junction end, which may reflect a read error. The rearrangement uses TRBV20-1 and TRBJ2-3; no clear D gene. There are 14 residues in the CDR3. The germline V gene has CDR1 DFQATT and CDR2 SNEGSKA (reference sequence). The CDR3 reads CSARDLRARETQYF. As DNA, the CDR3 is TGCAGTGCTAGAGATCTTCGGGCGCGAGAGACCCAGTACTTT.

This clonotype was found a few times. The chain carries TRBV20-1 and TRBJ2-1; D remains unclear. The V gene lost 0 bases and the J gene lost 7 bases, with 13 bases spanning the gap. This CDR3 is built from 14 residues. The V gene's germline CDR1 is DFQATT and CDR2 SNEGSKA (reference sequence). CDR3 region: CSARDQRPTNEQFF. For the CDR3, the DNA is TGCAGTGCTAGAGATCAACGACCGACAAATGAGCAGTTCTTC.

The rearrangement links TRBV27 to TRBJ2-5, with 14 bases aligning to TRBD2. The J call may be incorrect, as the DNA end agrees better with TRBJ2-1. Germline V gene data show CDR1 as MNHEY and CDR2 as SMNVEV (reference sequence). This CDR3 region has 15 residues. The CDR3 DNA sequence: TGTGCCAGCAGTCAGCGGACTAGCGGGGGGAATGAGCAGTTCTTC. Protein sequence: CASSQRTSGGNEQFF.

This clonotype was seen a few times. The V call is TRBV20-1, the J call TRBJ2-5; 8 bases are a match to TRBD2. Near its end, the DNA agrees better with TRBJ2-7, so the J call may be wrong. Germline V gene sequence: CDR1 DFQATT, CDR2 SNEGSKA (reference sequence). This CDR3 has 15 residues. For the CDR3, the DNA is TGCAGTGCTACAAAGAAGACGGGAGGGACCTACGAGCAGTACTTC. Translation: CSATKKTGGTYEQYF.

This chain connects TRBV29-1 to TRBJ2-5, with 10 bases identical to TRBD2. Germline V lookup: CDR1 SQVTM, CDR2 ANQGSEA. V lost 2 bases, J lost 4 bases, and 4 bases stayed unmatched. The CDR3 contains 14 residues. The CDR3 region is CSVELAGAGETQYF. Here the CDR3 DNA reads TGCAGCGTTGAACTAGCGGGAGCAGGAGAGACCCAGTACTTC.

The V and J genes are TRBV6-6 and TRBJ2-7; D is unresolved. This CDR3 spans 13 amino acids. Deletions cut 4 bases from V and 0 bases from J, with 7 bases between. CDR1 and CDR2 from the germline V gene are MNHNY and SVGAGI (reference sequence). The CDR3 DNA sequence: TGTGCCAGCAGTTCCCCGACCTCCTACGAGCAGTACTTC. This encodes CASSSPTSYEQYF.

This clonotype was seen a few times. One junction end does not reproduce the germline sequence, and a read error may be involved. This rearrangement joins TRBV7-2 to TRBJ2-5; D tentatively fits TRBD1 or TRBD2 (5 bases each). Germline V gives CDR1 SGHTA, CDR2 FQGNSA. This CDR3 has 14 amino acids. Here the CDR3 DNA reads TGTGCCAGCAGCTTGGGGACGGACCAAGAGACCCAGCACTTC. Translating it yields CASSLGTDQETQHF.

The J gene is TRBJ2-7, the V gene TRBV6-5; possible D gene TRBD1, 6 bases. The germline gives CDR1 MNHEY, CDR2 SVGAGI. V was trimmed by 5 bases and J by 6 bases, leaving 14 bases between them. The CDR3 is 13 amino acids. CDR3 in amino acids: CASSPNRVGEQYV. CDR3 DNA: TGTGCCAGCAGTCCGAACAGGGTAGGCGAGCAGTACGTC.

This clonotype was seen more than once but under ten times. This chain uses TRBV5-1 with TRBJ1-4; D ambiguous. Germline V lookup: CDR1 SGHRS, CDR2 YFSETQ. CDR3 size: 12 residues. The V and J ends lost 1 base and 8 bases respectively, with 6 bases between them. Here the CDR3 DNA reads TGCGCCAGCAGCTTGACGGGGGAAAAACTGTTTTTT. Protein: CASSLTGEKLFF. The full variable domain, rest sourced from reference TRBV5-1 and TRBJ1-4, is KAGVTQTPRYLIKTRGQQVTLSCSPISGHRSVSWYQQTPGQGLQFLFEYFSETQRNKGNFPGRFSGRQFSNSRSEMNVSTLELGDSALYLCASSLTGEKLFFGSGTQLSVL.

This clonotype has ten or more counts. The chain combines TRBV5-1 with TRBJ2-1; 8 bases line up with TRBD1. Trimming removed 7 bases from V and 6 bases from J; junction bases left unmatched: 6. CDR1 SGHRS and CDR2 YFSETQ come from the germline V gene. CDR3 length: 13 residues. The CDR3 protein is CASLLTGGNEQFF. As DNA, the CDR3 is TGCGCCAGCCTGCTAACAGGGGGCAATGAGCAGTTCTTC.

This clonotype was detected only a few times. The chain carries TRBV5-1 and TRBJ2-7; D assignment may be TRBD1 or TRBD2 (5 bases each). The CDR3 contains 13 residues. The V end lost 0 bases, the J end lost 5 bases, and 9 bases lay between the germline ends. Per germline, CDR1 SGHRS and CDR2 YFSETQ. The CDR3 sequence is CASSLGGFDEQYF. As DNA, the CDR3 is TGCGCCAGCAGCTTGGGGGGGTTCGACGAGCAGTACTTC.

The chain carries TRBV19 and TRBJ2-5; D call uncertain. Matching the DNA end better, TRBJ2-7 makes the J call doubtful. Germline V gene lookup returns CDR1 LNHDA and CDR2 SQIVND (reference sequence). The CDR3 loop spans 13 amino acids. CDR3 in DNA: TGTGCCAGTAGTATCGGCAGGATCTACGAGCAGTACTTC. Translated: CASSIGRIYEQYF.

On this clonotype: An end of the junction does not agree with germline; a read error may underlie this. The chain recombines TRBV27 with TRBJ2-7; 9 nucleotides match TRBD2. The CDR3 extends over 15 amino acids. Germline CDR1 is MNHEY and CDR2 is SMNVEV (reference sequence). The CDR3: CAGSSRTSATYEQYF. The CDR3 DNA follows: TGTGCCGGCAGTTCCCGGACTAGCGCAACCTACGAGCAGTACTTC.

This clonotype came up a few times. V gene TRBV7-2 combines with J gene TRBJ2-2; D not resolved. Trimming removed 3 bases at V and 1 base at J, with 6 bases between. The CDR3 runs to 14 residues. Germline CDR1 SGHTA, CDR2 FQGNSA. The CDR3 region has the DNA TGTGCCAGCAGCTTCCAGCGGAACACCGGGGAGCTGTTTTTT. Protein: CASSFQRNTGELFF.